One sample yielded the 5 T cell receptor beta chains listed below, sequenced in a study of OX40 agonist ivuxolimab in advanced cancers. The data were produced by immunoSEQ multiplex PCR, yet TCRdb's version contains in-frame clones alone and is incomplete. Of about 83,000 clones listed, about 90% are singletons. Material: CD4+ or CD8+ T cells sorted from blood, obtained in a trial of the OX40 agonist ivuxolimab. Receptor source: an adult with an advanced solid tumor such as melanoma, head and neck, liver or kidney cancer.

The chain recombines TRBV7-2 with TRBJ2-3, with a weak D call TRBD2 (5 bases). CDR1 and CDR2 (germline): SGHTA, FQGNSA. The CDR3 sequence is 16 residues long. V was cut by 1 base and J by 6 bases, with 17 bases left in between. CDR3 loop: CASSLDWWTPGDTQYF. CDR3 DNA sequence: TGTGCCAGCAGCTTAGATTGGTGGACTCCTGGCGATACGCAGTATTTT. Full variable domain (rest looked up from reference TRBV7-2 and TRBJ2-3): GAGVSQSPSNKVTEKGKDVELRCDPISGHTALYWYRQSLGQGLEFLIYFQGNSAPDKSGLPSDRFSAERTGGSVSTLTIQRTQQEDSAVYLCASSLDWWTPGDTQYFGPGTRLTVL.

The CDR3 sequence: CASSVGLANYEQYF. In nucleotides, the CDR3 is TGTGCCAGCAGCGTAGGACTAGCGAACTACGAGCAGTACTTC. The chain joins TRBV9 to TRBJ2-7; 8 bases agree with TRBD2. Germline assignment: CDR1 SGDLS and CDR2 YYNGEE. J lost 3 bases, V lost 0 bases, and 2 bases had no gene match. The CDR3 consists of 14 residues. The full variable domain, its missing parts supplied by reference TRBV9 and TRBJ2-7, is DSGVTQTPKHLITATGQRVTLRCSPRSGDLSVYWYQQSLDQGLQFLIQYYNGEERAKGNILERFSAQQFPDLHSELNLSSLELGDSALYFCASSVGLANYEQYFGPGTRLTVT.

The chain has TRBV9 and TRBJ2-6, with D perhaps assigned TRBD1 or TRBD2 (5 bases each). The germline gives CDR1 SGDLS, CDR2 YYNGEE. Trimming cost V 0 bases and J 0 bases, with 7 bases left between them. The CDR3 contains 16 residues. CDR3 DNA sequence: TGTGCCAGCAGCGTAGGAGGGACCTCTGGGGCCAACGTCCTGACTTTC. It codes for CASSVGGTSGANVLTF.

The chain carries TRBV20-1 and TRBJ2-7, with 10 bases lining up with TRBD2. Per the germline V gene, CDR1 is DFQATT and CDR2 is SNEGSKA (reference sequence). The CDR3 covers 11 residues. CDR3 amino acids: CGGLASGEQYF. Written as DNA, the CDR3 is TGCGGGGGACTAGCGTCAGGCGAGCAGTACTTC.

This chain joins TRBV2 and TRBJ2-7, with 7 bases matching TRBD1. The V segment lost 4 bases and the J segment 2 bases; nucleotides outside the gene matches: 5. The germline V gene encodes CDR1 SNHLY and CDR2 FYNNEI. CDR3 length: 14 amino acids. The CDR3 sequence is CASSVRDSPYEQYF. The CDR3 DNA sequence: TGTGCCAGCAGTGTTCGGGACAGCCCCTACGAGCAGTACTTC.